This T cell receptor beta chain was sequenced during a study of early stage breast cancer tumors. Study-level information: Approximately 10-fold was the mean read coverage per sample.

The CDR3 runs 11 residues. V lost 6 bases to trimming and J lost 5 bases; unmatched junction nucleotides: 4. Germline assignment: CDR1 DFQATT and CDR2 SNEGSKA (reference sequence). Study-wide results and caveats: Tumor and normal breast were distinguished via blood comparison in about 90% of the 16 patients. Tumors had about 2.5-fold higher T cell density and higher clonality than adjacent normal breast tissue. Commonly generated sequences made up most enriched TCRB sequences shared between patients.

TCRdb's table, derived via immunoSEQ multiplex PCR, lists solely in-frame clones and lacks some. The sample carries tens of thousands of clones, approximately 54% recorded once. Worth noting for this clone: Its cognate antigen is unknown.

The origin of this receptor is a person in their fifties or sixties with breast cancer. The chain joins TRBV20-1 to TRBJ2-7, with 7 bases lining up with TRBD2. Sequenced: breast tumor tissue. CDR3 sequence (DNA): TGCAGTGCCTCACTAGCGAACGAGCAGTACTTC. Protein sequence: CSASLANEQYF.